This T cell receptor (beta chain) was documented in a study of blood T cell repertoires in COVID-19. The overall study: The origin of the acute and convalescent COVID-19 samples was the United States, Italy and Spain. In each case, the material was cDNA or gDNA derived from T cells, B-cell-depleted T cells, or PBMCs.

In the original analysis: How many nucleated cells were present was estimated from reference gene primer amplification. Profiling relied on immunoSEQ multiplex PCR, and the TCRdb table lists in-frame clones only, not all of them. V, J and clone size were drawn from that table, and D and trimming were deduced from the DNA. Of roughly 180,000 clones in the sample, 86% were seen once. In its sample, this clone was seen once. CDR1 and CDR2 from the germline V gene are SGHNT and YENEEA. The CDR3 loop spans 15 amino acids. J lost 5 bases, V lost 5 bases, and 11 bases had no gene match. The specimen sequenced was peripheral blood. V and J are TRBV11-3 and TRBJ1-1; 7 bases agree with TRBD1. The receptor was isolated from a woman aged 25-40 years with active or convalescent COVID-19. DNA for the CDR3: TGTGCCAGCAGCGCCATAAACAGGGGCGGGACTGAAGCTTTCTTT. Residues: CASSAINRGGTEAFF.